Shown below are 13 T cell receptor beta chains from a single sample sequenced in a study of PD-L1 blockade in urothelial cancer. TCRdb keeps only in-frame clones here, not all; method: immunoSEQ multiplex PCR. Of tens of thousands of clones in the sample, roughly 84% were seen once. The sample's time point: peripheral blood 6 weeks after treatment start. Specimen: PBMCs, collected around atezolizumab (anti-PD-L1) treatment. These receptors were obtained from a man between 65 and 80 years old with urothelial cancer.

V is TRBV11-2 and J is TRBJ1-4; perhaps TRBD1 as D (6 bases). The CDR3 spans 15 residues. Deletions cut 2 bases from V and 4 bases from J, with 11 bases between. CDR1 and CDR2 (germline): SGHAT, FQNNGV. The CDR3 protein is CASSLSGQYNEKLFF. The CDR3 DNA sequence: TGTGCCAGCAGCTTATCAGGACAGTATAATGAAAAACTGTTTTTT. Full variable domain (rest looked up from reference TRBV11-2 and TRBJ1-4): EAGVAQSPRYKIIEKRQSVAFWCNPISGHATLYWYQQILGQGPKLLIQFQNNGVVDDSQLPKDRFSAERLKGVDSTLKIQPAKLEDSAVYLCASSLSGQYNEKLFFGSGTQLSVL.

The CDR3 loop reads CASSLGQGNTGELFF. The CDR3, as DNA: TGTGCCAGCAGCCTAGGACAGGGGAACACCGGGGAGCTGTTTTTT. This rearrangement joins TRBV7-9 to TRBJ2-2; TRBD1 aligns across 8 bases. With 5 bases clipped from V and 1 base from J, the junction kept 3 bases outside the gene matches. Germline V CDR1 and CDR2: SEHNR, FQNEAQ (reference sequence). There are 15 residues in the CDR3.

The chain recombines TRBV9 with TRBJ2-1; 7 bases agree with TRBD2. Germline V gives CDR1 SGDLS, CDR2 YYNGEE. CDR3 length equals 14 residues. V shed 4 bases and J 8 bases; nucleotides not matched to a gene: 9. DNA for the CDR3: TGTGCCAGCAGCTACCAGGCGGGAGTCGATGAGCAGTTCTTC. Its translation: CASSYQAGVDEQFF.

V usage is TRBV6-1 and J usage is TRBJ2-7; D may be TRBD2 (5 bases). Germline CDR1 is MNHNS and CDR2 is SASEGT. V gave up 5 bases and J gave up 3 bases, with 8 bases separating them. This CDR3 contains 12 residues. The CDR3 bases are TGTGCCAGCAGTATCCGGGACTACGAGCAGTACTTC. This codes for CASSIRDYEQYF.

The chain couples TRBV6-6 to TRBJ2-7; 7 nucleotides agree with TRBD1. The germline V gene encodes CDR1 MNHNY and CDR2 SVGAGI (reference sequence). Trimming at V came to 6 bases and at J to 2 bases, leaving 4 bases not matched to a gene. This CDR3 comprises 13 residues. This CDR3 is CASRSGQTYEQYF. CDR3 coding DNA: TGTGCCAGCAGGTCGGGACAGACCTACGAGCAGTACTTC.

This clone was counted a few times. The chain is built from TRBV2 and TRBJ1-1; possibly TRBD1 for D (5 bases). The V gene's germline CDR1 is SNHLY and CDR2 FYNNEI. The CDR3 consists of 14 residues. Deletions cut 6 bases from V and 3 bases from J, with 14 bases between. CDR3 sequence reads: CASRGPILDTEAFF. CDR3 DNA: TGTGCCAGCAGGGGGCCCATACTTGACACTGAAGCTTTCTTT.

The rearrangement joins TRBV13 to TRBJ1-3; tentative D call: TRBD1 (6 bases). Germline V gives CDR1 PRHDT, CDR2 FYEKMQ (reference sequence). The CDR3 contains 14 residues. Trimming removed 5 bases from V and 2 bases from J, with 10 bases in between. The CDR3 DNA reads as TGTGCCAGCAGCCCTACAGGGACTGGAAACACCATATATTTT. Translating gives CASSPTGTGNTIYF.

The rearrangement links TRBV5-4 to TRBJ1-4; TRBD1 agrees at 9 bases. Germline V gene data show CDR1 as SGHNT and CDR2 as YYREEE (reference sequence). This CDR3 spans 15 amino acids. The J segment lost 8 bases and the V segment lost 0 bases, leaving 5 bases of the junction unmatched. The CDR3 nucleotides read TGTGCCAGCAGCTTGGGGGGACAGGGTAGAGAAAAACTGTTTTTT. Amino acid sequence: CASSLGGQGREKLFF.

This clone appeared a single time. The V gene is TRBV4-1, the J gene TRBJ2-7; D is unclear. CDR3 length: 14 amino acids. Germline values: CDR1 MGHRA, CDR2 YSYEKL. V was pared by 1 base and J by 2 bases, with 9 bases between. The CDR3 loop reads CASSQAARPYEQYF. DNA for the CDR3: TGCGCCAGCAGCCAAGCAGCGCGACCCTACGAGCAGTACTTC.

The chain has TRBV6-6 and TRBJ1-1; tentative D call: TRBD1 (5 bases). V lost 2 bases, J lost 5 bases, and 12 bases lay in between. The germline V gene has CDR1 MNHNY and CDR2 SVGAGI (reference sequence). CDR3 size: 14 residues. The CDR3: CASSYHPRVTEAFF. CDR3 sequence (DNA): TGTGCCAGCAGTTACCATCCCAGGGTAACTGAAGCTTTCTTT.

In this sample, this clone turned up a few times. The chain uses TRBV7-3 and TRBJ1-2; 10 bases fit TRBD1. Germline V CDR1 and CDR2: SGHTA, FQGTGA. There are 15 residues in the CDR3. The J segment lost 8 bases and the V segment lost 5 bases, leaving 11 bases of the junction unmatched. CDR3 sequence: CASSLNGGDRGGYTF. In nucleotides, the CDR3 is TGTGCCAGCAGCCTAAATGGGGGGGACAGGGGAGGCTACACCTTC.

In the case of this clone: A read error may account for a junction end that differs from germline. The gene calls are TRBV6-1 and TRBJ2-7; 7 bases agree with TRBD2. The CDR3 runs to 16 residues. Per germline, CDR1 MNHNS and CDR2 SASEGT. CDR3 loop: CASSEAGGSGRQGQYF. The CDR3 DNA reads as TGTGCCAGCAGCGAAGCCGGGGGTAGCGGGCGCCAAGGGCAGTACTTC.

The rearrangement links TRBV5-1 to TRBJ1-2, with 7 bases matching TRBD1. V dropped 4 bases and J dropped 0; count of bases not matched to a gene: 9. The CDR3 consists of 16 residues. The germline V gene encodes CDR1 SGHRS and CDR2 YFSETQ. The CDR3 here is CASSPVVGQANYGYTF. CDR3 DNA sequence: TGCGCCAGCAGCCCCGTGGTAGGACAGGCTAACTATGGCTACACCTTC.